What follows describes a single T cell receptor beta chain. This record belongs to a study of blood T cell repertoires in COVID-19. The authors' processing: It was from reference gene primer amplification that nucleated cell counts were estimated. Assay: immunoSEQ multiplex PCR; the TCRdb copy retains only in-frame clones and omits some. The V and J calls and clone size were taken over from that table, and D and trimming were inferred from the DNA. This table holds roughly 140,000 clones, more than 60% found once. Specimen: peripheral blood. This sequence originates from a woman aged 60-70 years with acute or convalescent COVID-19.

CDR3: CASSLIYEQYF. CDR3 DNA: TGTGCCAGCAGTCTTATATACGAGCAGTACTTC. V and J are TRBV28 and TRBJ2-7; D gene uncertain. CDR1 and CDR2 (germline): MDHEN, SYDVKM. The CDR3 consists of 11 residues. V shed 5 bases and J shed 4 bases, with 6 bases lying between them.